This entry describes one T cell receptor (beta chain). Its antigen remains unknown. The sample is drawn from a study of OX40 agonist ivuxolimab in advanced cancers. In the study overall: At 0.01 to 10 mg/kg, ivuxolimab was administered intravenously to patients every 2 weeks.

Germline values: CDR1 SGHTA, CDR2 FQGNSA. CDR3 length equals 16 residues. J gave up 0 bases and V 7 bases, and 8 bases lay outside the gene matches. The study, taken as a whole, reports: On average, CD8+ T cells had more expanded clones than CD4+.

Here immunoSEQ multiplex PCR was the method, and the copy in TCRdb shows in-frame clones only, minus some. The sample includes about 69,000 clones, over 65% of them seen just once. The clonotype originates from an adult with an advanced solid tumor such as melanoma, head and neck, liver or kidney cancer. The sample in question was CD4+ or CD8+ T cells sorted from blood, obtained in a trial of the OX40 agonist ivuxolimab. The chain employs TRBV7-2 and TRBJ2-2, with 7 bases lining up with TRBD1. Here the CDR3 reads CASNNLGQSNTGELFF. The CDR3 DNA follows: TGTGCCAGCAACAACTTGGGACAGTCGAACACCGGGGAGCTGTTTTTT.